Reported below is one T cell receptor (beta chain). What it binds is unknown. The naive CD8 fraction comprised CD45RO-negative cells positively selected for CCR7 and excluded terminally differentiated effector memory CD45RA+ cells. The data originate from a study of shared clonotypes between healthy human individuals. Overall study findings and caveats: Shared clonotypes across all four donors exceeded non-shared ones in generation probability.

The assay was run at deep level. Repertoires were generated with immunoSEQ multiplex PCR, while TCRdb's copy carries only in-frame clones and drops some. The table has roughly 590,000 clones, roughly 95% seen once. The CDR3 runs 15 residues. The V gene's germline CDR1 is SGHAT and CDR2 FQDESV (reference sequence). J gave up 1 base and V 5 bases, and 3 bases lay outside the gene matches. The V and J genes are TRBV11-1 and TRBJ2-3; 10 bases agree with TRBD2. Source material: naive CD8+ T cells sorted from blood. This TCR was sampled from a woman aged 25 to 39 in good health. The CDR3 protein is CASSTGLARTDTQYF. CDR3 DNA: TGTGCCAGCAGCACGGGACTAGCGCGCACAGATACGCAGTATTTT.